This T cell receptor beta chain was recovered during a study of cytomegalovirus exposure and HLA in healthy donors. Both 60 Vbeta primers and 13 Jbeta primers went into the PCR. Profiled with immunoSEQ multiplex PCR; TCRdb holds only in-frame clones, not every one. The table includes under 150,000 clones, approximately 84% detected once. The germline CDR1 and CDR2 sequences are PRHDT and FYEKMQ (reference sequence). CDR3 size: 15 residues. V gave up 5 bases and J gave up 1 base; unmatched junction bases: 7. This rearrangement joins TRBV13 to TRBJ2-7; 8 bases line up with TRBD1. The specimen sequenced was PBMCs. The clonotype originates from a man aged 30-40 years in good health and CMV-seropositive. CDR3 amino acids: CASSPAQGASYEQYF. The CDR3 DNA is TGTGCCAGCAGCCCGGCCCAGGGGGCTTCCTACGAGCAGTACTTC.